Listed here are 7 T cell receptor beta chains from one sample, sequenced in a study of blood T cell repertoires in COVID-19. TCRdb's copy holds only in-frame clones and misses some; the assay was immunoSEQ multiplex PCR. The sample holds 100,000 to 150,000 clones, over 65% seen once. Source material: peripheral blood. These receptors all come from a human donor with acute or convalescent COVID-19. The donor label of this sample is uncertain.

The CDR3 protein is CAGEGRPYGYTF. DNA for the CDR3: TGTGCCGGCGAGGGGAGGCCCTATGGCTACACCTTC. The gene calls are TRBV6-5 and TRBJ1-2; D is perhaps TRBD1 (5 bases). Germline V gene data show CDR1 as MNHEY and CDR2 as SVGAGI. The CDR3 covers 12 residues. V dropped 11 bases and J dropped 4 bases, with 14 bases sitting between them.

The V call is TRBV27, the J call TRBJ1-5, with D possibly being TRBD1 (6 bases). The CDR3 covers 15 residues. Looked up from germline, CDR1 is MNHEY and CDR2 is SMNVEV (reference sequence). Trimming removed 3 bases from V and 3 bases from J, with 12 bases in between. The CDR3 DNA is TGTGCCAGCAGTTTGCACAGGGAGAACAATCAGCCCCAGCATTTT. It codes for CASSLHRENNQPQHF.

J is TRBJ2-3 and V is TRBV10-3; 7 nucleotides line up with TRBD2. This CDR3 is 15 amino acids long. CDR1 is ENHRY and CDR2 is SYGVKD in the germline V gene. Germline trimming cut 3 bases from V and 1 base from J; bases unmatched to any gene: 4. The CDR3, as DNA: TGTGCCATCAGTGACGTAGGGAGGGGCACAGATACGCAGTATTTT. Amino acids: CAISDVGRGTDTQYF.

This chain uses TRBV14 with TRBJ2-5, with D perhaps matching TRBD2 (6 bases). Germline V gives CDR1 SGHDN, CDR2 FVKESK. There are 15 residues in the CDR3. V shed 2 bases and J shed 2 bases, with 12 bases lying between them. CDR3 protein: CASSQNGAGQETQYF. The CDR3 DNA reads TGTGCCAGCAGCCAAAATGGGGCGGGACAAGAGACCCAGTACTTC.

Here the CDR3 DNA reads TGTGCCAGCAGTGGGGACAGGGATTACTATGGCTACACCTTC. It is translated as CASSGDRDYYGYTF. The chain employs TRBV28 and TRBJ1-2; 9 nucleotides agree with TRBD1. Unmatched junction bases numbered 4, after V lost 5 bases and J lost 3 bases. Germline loops: CDR1 MDHEN, CDR2 SYDVKM. CDR3 size: 14 residues.

This clone was seen a few times. The chain has TRBV7-8 and TRBJ1-2; D possibly corresponds to TRBD1 (6 bases). V lost 2 bases to trimming and J lost 8 bases, with 15 bases between them. The CDR3 runs 14 residues. From germline, CDR1 is SGHVS and CDR2 FQNEAQ. CDR3 amino acids: CASSLSGGARGYTF. The CDR3 DNA reads as TGTGCCAGCAGCTTATCCGGGGGGGCGCGAGGCTACACCTTC.

The rearrangement joins TRBV4-1 to TRBJ2-5; D is possibly TRBD1 (5 bases). V was trimmed by 0 bases and J by 5 bases, leaving 13 bases between them. Germline-derived CDR1 and CDR2 are MGHRA and YSYEKL. The CDR3 loop spans 15 amino acids. CDR3 region: CASSQDVAQAETQYF. CDR3 coding DNA: TGCGCCAGCAGCCAAGATGTAGCACAGGCTGAGACCCAGTACTTC.